This T cell receptor (beta chain) was obtained from a study of lymphopenia after photon versus proton radiotherapy. Study-wide results and caveats: Under photons, naive T cells and diversity fell while effector/memory populations rose. After lymphocyte nadir, photon-treated repertoires showed oligoclonal expansion, especially CD8+ Temra.

Concerning this clone: Its antigen is currently unknown.

Libraries were prepared by immunoSEQ multiplex PCR; TCRdb keeps only in-frame clonotypes and omits some of them. The sample has 35,000 to 50,000 clones; approximately 90% are singletons. This CDR3 comprises 15 residues. Trimming removed 5 bases at V and 5 bases at J, with 19 bases between. Per germline, CDR1 LGHNA and CDR2 YNFKEQ. The chain has TRBV4-2 and TRBJ2-7, with D possibly being TRBD1 (5 bases). The source was peripheral blood, collected from a patient treated with photon-based radiotherapy. The TCR sequence derives from a man aged 55 to 69 with cholangiocarcinoma. CDR3 coding DNA: TGTGCCAGCAGCTACCAACAGGATTTGTTGGACGAGCAGTACTTC. Amino acids: CASSYQQDLLDEQYF.